One and the same sample provided the 2 T cell receptor beta chains below, sequenced in a study of T-cell memory formation after mild COVID-19. MiXCR, applied by TCRdb to the 5' RACE reads, yields one record per CDR3 protein. Of under 550,000 distinct CDR3 sequences listed, about 20% were seen once; the top ten hold around 12%. The sample comprised PBMCs or a T cell subset sorted from them (not recorded which). These receptors came from an adult woman who had mild COVID-19 (a few samples of this study predate the infection). Cell type and time point are not known.

This chain joins TRBV29-1 and TRBJ1-1; D may be TRBD1 (5 bases). Trimming removed 7 bases at V and 6 bases at J, with 15 bases between. The germline V gene encodes CDR1 SQVTM and CDR2 ANQGSEA. This CDR3 has 12 amino acids. CDR3 sequence reads: CSGMGLKAEAFF. The DNA for the CDR3 is TGCAGCGGCATGGGACTCAAGGCTGAAGCTTTCTTT.

The sample holds many counts of this clonotype. The chain joins TRBV9 to TRBJ2-3, with 7 bases that match TRBD2. Germline trimming cut 7 bases from V and 4 bases from J; bases unmatched to any gene: 6. This CDR3 comprises 13 residues. The V gene's germline CDR1 is SGDLS and CDR2 YYNGEE. CDR3 sequence reads: CASGGDWADTQYF. DNA of the CDR3: TGTGCCAGCGGGGGGGACTGGGCAGATACGCAGTATTTT.